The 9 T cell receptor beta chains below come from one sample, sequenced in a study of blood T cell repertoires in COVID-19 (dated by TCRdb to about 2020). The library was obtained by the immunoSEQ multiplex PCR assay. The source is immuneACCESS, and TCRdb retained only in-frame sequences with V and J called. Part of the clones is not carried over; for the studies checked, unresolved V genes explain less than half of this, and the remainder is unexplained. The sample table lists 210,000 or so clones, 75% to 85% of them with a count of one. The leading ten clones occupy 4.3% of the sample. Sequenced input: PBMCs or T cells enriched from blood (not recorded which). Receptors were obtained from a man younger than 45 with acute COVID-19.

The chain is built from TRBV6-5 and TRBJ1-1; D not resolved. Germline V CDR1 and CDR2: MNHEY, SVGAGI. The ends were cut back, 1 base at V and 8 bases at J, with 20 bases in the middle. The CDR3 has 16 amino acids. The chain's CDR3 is CASSYFAGPRNIEAFF. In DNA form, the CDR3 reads TGTGCCAGCAGTTACTTCGCGGGCCCCCGAAACATAGAAGCTTTCTTT.

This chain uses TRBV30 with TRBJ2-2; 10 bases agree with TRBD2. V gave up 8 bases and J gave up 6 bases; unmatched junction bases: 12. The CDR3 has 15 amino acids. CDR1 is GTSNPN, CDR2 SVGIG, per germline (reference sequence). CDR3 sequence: CARKSSGGRPGELFF. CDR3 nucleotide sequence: TGTGCCCGGAAGAGTAGCGGGGGGAGACCCGGGGAGCTGTTTTTT.

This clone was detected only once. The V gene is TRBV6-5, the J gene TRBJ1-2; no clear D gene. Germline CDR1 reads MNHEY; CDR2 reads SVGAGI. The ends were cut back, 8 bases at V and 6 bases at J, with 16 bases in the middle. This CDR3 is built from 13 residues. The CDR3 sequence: CASSGWEKNGYTF. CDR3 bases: TGTGCCAGCTCGGGGTGGGAGAAGAATGGCTACACCTTC.

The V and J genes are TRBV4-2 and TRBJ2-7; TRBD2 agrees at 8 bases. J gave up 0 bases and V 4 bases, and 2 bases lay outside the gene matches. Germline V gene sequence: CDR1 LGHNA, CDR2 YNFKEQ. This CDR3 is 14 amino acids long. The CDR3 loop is CASSLAGSSYEQYF. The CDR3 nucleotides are TGTGCCAGCAGCCTAGCGGGGAGCTCCTACGAGCAGTACTTC.

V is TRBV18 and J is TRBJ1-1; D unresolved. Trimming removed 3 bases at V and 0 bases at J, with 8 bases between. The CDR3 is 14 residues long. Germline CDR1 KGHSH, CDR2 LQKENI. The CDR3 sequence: CASSPSEMNTEAFF. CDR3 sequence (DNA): TGTGCCAGCTCACCGTCGGAGATGAACACTGAAGCTTTCTTT.

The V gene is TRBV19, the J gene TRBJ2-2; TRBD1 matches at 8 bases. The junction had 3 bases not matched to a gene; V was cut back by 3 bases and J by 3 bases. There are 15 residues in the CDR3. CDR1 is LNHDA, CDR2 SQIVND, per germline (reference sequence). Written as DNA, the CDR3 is TGTGCCAGTAGTATTAACAGGGGGGACACCGGGGAGCTGTTTTTT. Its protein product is CASSINRGDTGELFF.

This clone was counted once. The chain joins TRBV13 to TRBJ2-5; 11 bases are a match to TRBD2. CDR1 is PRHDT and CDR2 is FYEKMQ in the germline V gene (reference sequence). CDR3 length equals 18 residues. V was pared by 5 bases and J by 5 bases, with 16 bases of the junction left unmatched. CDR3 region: CASSLKSSGGRDRETQYF. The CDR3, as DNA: TGTGCCAGCAGCCTAAAATCTAGCGGGGGGCGCGATAGGGAGACCCAGTACTTC.

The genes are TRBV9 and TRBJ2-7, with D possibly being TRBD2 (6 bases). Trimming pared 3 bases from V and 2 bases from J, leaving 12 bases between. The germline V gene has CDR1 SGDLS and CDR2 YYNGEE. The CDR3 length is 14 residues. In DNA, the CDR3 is TGTGCCAGCAGCGCCTTCGGAGGGACCTACGAGCAGTACTTC. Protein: CASSAFGGTYEQYF.

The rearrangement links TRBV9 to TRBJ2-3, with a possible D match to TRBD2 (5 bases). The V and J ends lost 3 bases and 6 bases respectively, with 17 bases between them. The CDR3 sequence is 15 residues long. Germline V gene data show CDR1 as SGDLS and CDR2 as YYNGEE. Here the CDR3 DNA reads TGTGCCAGCAGCGAACGACACGGGGTGGGGGATACGCAGTATTTT. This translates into CASSERHGVGDTQYF.